This record concerns one TCR beta chain sequence. These data are taken from a study of blood T cell repertoires in COVID-19. Study details: Sites across the United States, Italy and Spain contributed samples from acute and convalescent COVID-19.

Repertoires were generated with immunoSEQ multiplex PCR, while TCRdb's copy carries only in-frame clones and drops some. The sample contains about 160,000 clones, over 75% of which appear only once. After removal of 2 bases from V and 4 bases from J, the junction contained 4 bases not matched to a gene. This CDR3 comprises 15 residues. Germline CDR1 is MNHEY and CDR2 is SMNVEV (reference sequence). This TCR derives from a human donor in a cohort sampled during active COVID-19. This chain joins TRBV27 and TRBJ1-5, with TRBD1 matching over 8 bases. Specimen: peripheral blood. Written as DNA, the CDR3 is TGTGCCAGCAGTTTAAGGCAGGGGGCGAATCAGCCCCAGCATTTT. Its protein is CASSLRQGANQPQHF.